The 16 T cell receptor beta chains given below trace back to one sample, sequenced in a study of CD8+CD57+ T cells in acquired aplastic anemia. CDR3 and TCR beta VDJ profiling relied on a genomic DNA template. TCRdb re-called the reads with MiXCR, one entry per CDR3 protein. The table lists under 75,000 distinct CDR3 sequences, roughly half of them singletons. Sequenced material: sorted CD4+, CD8+, or CD8+CD57+ T cells (not recorded which) from PBMCs. The receptors stem from a human donor in good health, serving as a control.

In this sample, this clonotype turned up a few times. The J gene is TRBJ1-1, the V gene TRBV7-6; D is uncertain. CDR3 length equals 13 residues. V was trimmed by 4 bases and J by 0 bases, leaving 6 bases between them. From germline, CDR1 is SGHVS and CDR2 FNYEAQ. Here the CDR3 reads CASSYEMNTEAFF. For the CDR3, the DNA is TGTGCCAGCAGCTACGAAATGAACACTGAAGCTTTCTTT.

This clonotype showed up many times. The rearrangement uses TRBV6-5 and TRBJ1-1; TRBD1 matches 7 bases. The CDR3 is 16 residues long. Looked up from germline, CDR1 is MNHEY and CDR2 is SVGAGI. The V segment lost 2 bases and the J segment 0 bases; nucleotides outside the gene matches: 6. The CDR3 DNA is TGTGCCAGCAGTTACGACAGGGCCGGGGTGAACACTGAAGCTTTCTTT. Its translation is CASSYDRAGVNTEAFF.

The chain combines TRBV10-3 with TRBJ2-7; no clear D. CDR1 ENHRY and CDR2 SYGVKD come from the germline V gene. The V and J ends lost 0 bases and 6 bases respectively, with 12 bases between them. This CDR3 region has 14 residues. The CDR3: CAISESTAVGEQYF. As DNA, the CDR3 is TGTGCCATCAGTGAGTCGACGGCAGTCGGCGAGCAGTACTTC.

This clonotype was seen at least ten times. The V and J genes are TRBV12-3 or TRBV12-4 and TRBJ2-3; maybe TRBD2 (6 bases). Deletions cut 3 bases from V and 5 bases from J, with 15 bases between. CDR3 length: 15 amino acids. This CDR3 is CASSFLAGILDTQYF. CDR3 DNA: TGTGCCAGCAGTTTCTTGGCGGGAATCTTAGATACGCAGTATTTT.

The chain employs TRBV19 and TRBJ1-1; maybe TRBD1 (6 bases). V lost 3 bases and J 4 bases, leaving 12 bases between the germline ends. This CDR3 is 14 amino acids long. Germline loops: CDR1 LNHDA, CDR2 SQIVND (reference sequence). The CDR3: CASSIRGLGTEAFF. In nucleotides, the CDR3 is TGTGCCAGTAGTATCAGGGGACTAGGCACTGAAGCTTTCTTT.

In its sample, this clonotype ranks as medium-sized. This chain joins TRBV2 and TRBJ2-7; no definite D call. Germline CDR1 and CDR2: SNHLY and FYNNEI. The CDR3 has 14 residues. The V gene lost 4 bases and the J gene lost 3 bases, with 13 bases spanning the gap. In nucleotides, the CDR3 is TGTGCCAGCAGTGTGGAGCTGGGATTCTACGAGCAGTACTTC. It codes for CASSVELGFYEQYF.

This clonotype has at least ten counts. The chain couples TRBV5-6 to TRBJ1-3, with 7 bases aligning to TRBD1. The CDR3 covers 16 residues. The V and J ends lost 4 bases and 3 bases, in that order; junction bases with no gene match: 10. Germline lookup yields CDR1 SGHDT and CDR2 YYEEEE. The CDR3 sequence is CASSTHATGNGNTIYF. The CDR3 bases are TGTGCCAGCAGCACCCACGCGACAGGGAATGGAAACACCATATATTTT.

Ten or more counts support this clonotype. The rearrangement joins TRBV5-5 to TRBJ1-3; D is uncertain. Germline assignment: CDR1 SGHKS and CDR2 YYEKEE (reference sequence). The CDR3 spans 16 residues. Trimming shortened V by 2 bases and J by 0 bases, and 12 bases separated the two germline ends. CDR3 sequence: CASSFDPQSSGNTIYF. The CDR3 DNA sequence: TGTGCCAGCAGCTTCGATCCGCAGTCCTCTGGAAACACCATATATTTT.

CDR3 sequence (DNA): TGTGCCAGCAGCTTAGGGGGCGCGAACACTGAAGCTTTCTTT. It yields the protein CASSLGGANTEAFF. The V gene is TRBV7-9, the J gene TRBJ1-1, with TRBD1 as a possible D gene (5 bases). Trimming shortened V by 1 base and J by 1 base, and 7 bases separated the two germline ends. Per germline, CDR1 SEHNR and CDR2 FQNEAQ (reference sequence). This CDR3 has 14 amino acids.

V gene TRBV6-5 combines with J gene TRBJ1-1; D remains ambiguous. Germline V gives CDR1 MNHEY, CDR2 SVGAGI. V shed 4 bases and J shed 1 base, with 16 bases lying between them. The CDR3 contains 16 residues. For the CDR3, the DNA is TGTGCCAGCAGTTCCTTACCCCCGGACCGGAACACTGAAGCTTTCTTT. Protein product: CASSSLPPDRNTEAFF.

The rearrangement joins TRBV11-1 to TRBJ2-4, with D perhaps matching TRBD2 (5 bases). V was trimmed by 0 bases and J by 1 base, leaving 16 bases between them. CDR1 and CDR2 (germline): SGHAT, FQDESV (reference sequence). The CDR3 covers 18 residues. The chain's CDR3 is CASSLASGMGFAKNIQYF. The CDR3 nucleotides read TGTGCCAGCAGCTTAGCCTCGGGGATGGGGTTTGCCAAAAACATTCAGTACTTC.

In its sample, this clonotype is medium-sized (0.01 to 0.1%). The chain recombines TRBV10-3 with TRBJ2-5; D not resolved. V lost 2 bases, J lost 0 bases, and 16 bases lay in between. The CDR3 spans 17 residues. The germline V gene encodes CDR1 ENHRY and CDR2 SYGVKD. As DNA, the CDR3 is TGTGCCATCAGTGAGGGGGTTGCGGTCTACGACCAAGAGACCCAGTACTTC. Amino acids: CAISEGVAVYDQETQYF.

In regard to this clonotype: An end of the junction does not agree with germline; a read error may underlie this. The chain couples TRBV10-3 to TRBJ1-1; D possibly corresponds to TRBD1 (6 bases). The CDR3 is 15 amino acids. The germline V gene encodes CDR1 ENHRY and CDR2 SYGVKD. The CDR3 sequence is CAISAQGRVNTEAFF. In DNA form, the CDR3 reads TGTGCCATCAGTGCCCAGGGGCGGGTGAATACTGAAGCTTTCTTT.

The rearrangement links TRBV24-1 to TRBJ2-1; D is uncertain. Looked up from germline, CDR1 is KGHDR and CDR2 is SFDVKD. CDR3 length: 12 residues. Between the trimmed V and J ends, which lost 5 bases and 8 bases, there was a span of 9 bases. This CDR3 reads CATSVREYEQFF. DNA of the CDR3: TGTGCCACCAGTGTTAGGGAATATGAGCAGTTCTTC.

CDR3 residues: CAISGGASGEQFF. Written as DNA, the CDR3 is TGTGCCATCAGTGGAGGGGCGTCGGGGGAGCAGTTCTTC. The chain uses TRBV10-3 and TRBJ2-1; D may match TRBD1 or TRBD2 (5 bases each). The germline V gene encodes CDR1 ENHRY and CDR2 SYGVKD. The V gene lost 4 bases and the J gene lost 10 bases, with 14 bases spanning the gap. This CDR3 is built from 13 residues.

The V and J genes are TRBV29-1 and TRBJ2-5; D possibly matches TRBD1 or TRBD2 (5 bases each). There are 9 residues in the CDR3. V was trimmed by 1 base and J by 14 bases, leaving 8 bases between them. CDR1 is SQVTM and CDR2 is ANQGSEA in the germline V gene. This CDR3 reads CSVEAGTYF. The CDR3 DNA sequence: TGCAGCGTTGAAGCCGGGACCTACTTC. The whole variable domain, remainder taken from reference TRBV29-1 and TRBJ2-5, is SAVISQKPSRDICQRGTSLTIQCQVDSQVTMMFWYRQQPGQSLTLIATANQGSEATYESGFVIDKFPISRPNLTFSTLTVSNMSPEDSSIYLCSVEAGTYFGPGTRLLVL.